These 4 T cell receptor beta chains were all obtained from the same sample, sequenced in a study of spatial heterogeneity in lung cancer. Time point noted: blood at routine non-recurrence follow-up after resection. Unsorted samples of tumor, nontumor lung or frozen PBMC had their whole RNA sequenced. TCRdb passed the 5' RACE reads through MiXCR, listing each CDR3 protein once. The sample records some 120,000 distinct CDR3 sequences, 9% to 15% being singletons. Source: PBMCs, taken at follow-up. The source of these receptors is a male donor with early-stage non-small cell lung cancer.

The sample holds many counts of this clonotype. The chain carries TRBV7-9 and TRBJ1-5, with 7 bases aligning to TRBD1. This CDR3 comprises 13 residues. V gave up 5 bases and J gave up 5 bases; unmatched junction bases: 3. Per the germline V gene, CDR1 is SEHNR and CDR2 is FQNEAQ (reference sequence). The CDR3 coding sequence is TGTGCCAGCAGCCGGACAGGCTATCAGCCCCAGCATTTT. It yields the protein CASSRTGYQPQHF.

The chain has TRBV29-1 and TRBJ1-1; 7 bases are shared with TRBD1. V lost 5 bases and J lost 1; bases outside the gene matches: 7. Germline assignment: CDR1 SQVTM and CDR2 ANQGSEA. The CDR3 sequence is 14 residues long. The CDR3 protein is CSVLPGQTNTEAFF. CDR3 in DNA: TGCAGCGTTCTTCCGGGACAGACGAACACTGAAGCTTTCTTT.

This clonotype was picked up many times. The rearrangement links TRBV5-1 to TRBJ1-5; D remains unclear. The CDR3 sequence is 15 residues long. Trimming took off 6 bases at V and 2 bases at J, with 15 bases between the two ends. Germline V gene lookup returns CDR1 SGHRS and CDR2 YFSETQ. CDR3 in DNA: TGCGCCAGCAAGATGTCCCCCGAGGGCAATCAGCCCCAGCATTTT. This gives the protein CASKMSPEGNQPQHF.

This clonotype was detected ten times or more. The chain couples TRBV7-3 to TRBJ1-1; 9 nucleotides match TRBD1. V shed 5 bases, J shed 0 bases, and the junction held 10 bases outside the gene matches. This CDR3 spans 17 amino acids. Germline V gene lookup returns CDR1 SGHTA and CDR2 FQGTGA. The CDR3 sequence: CASSQWGTGRMNTEAFF. CDR3 DNA sequence: TGTGCCAGCAGCCAATGGGGGACAGGGCGGATGAACACTGAAGCTTTCTTT.